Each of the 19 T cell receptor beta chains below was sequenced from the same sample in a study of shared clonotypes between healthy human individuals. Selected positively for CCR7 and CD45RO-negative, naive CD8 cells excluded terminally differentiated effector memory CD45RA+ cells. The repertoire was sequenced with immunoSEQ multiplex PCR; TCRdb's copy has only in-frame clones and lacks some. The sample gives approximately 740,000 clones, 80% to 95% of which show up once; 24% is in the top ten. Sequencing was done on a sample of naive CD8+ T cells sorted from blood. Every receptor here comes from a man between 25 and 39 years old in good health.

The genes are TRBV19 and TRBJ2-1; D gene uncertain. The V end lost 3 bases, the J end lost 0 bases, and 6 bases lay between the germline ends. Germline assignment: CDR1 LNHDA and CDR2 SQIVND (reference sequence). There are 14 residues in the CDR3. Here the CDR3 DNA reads TGTGCCAGTAGTATTTTAAGCTCCTACAATGAGCAGTTCTTC. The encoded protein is CASSILSSYNEQFF.

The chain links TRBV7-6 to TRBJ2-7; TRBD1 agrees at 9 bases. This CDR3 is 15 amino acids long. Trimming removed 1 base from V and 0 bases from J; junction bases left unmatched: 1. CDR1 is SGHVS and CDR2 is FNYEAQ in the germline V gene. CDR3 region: CASSLETGGSYEQYF. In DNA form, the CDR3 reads TGTGCCAGCAGCTTAGAGACAGGGGGCTCCTACGAGCAGTACTTC.

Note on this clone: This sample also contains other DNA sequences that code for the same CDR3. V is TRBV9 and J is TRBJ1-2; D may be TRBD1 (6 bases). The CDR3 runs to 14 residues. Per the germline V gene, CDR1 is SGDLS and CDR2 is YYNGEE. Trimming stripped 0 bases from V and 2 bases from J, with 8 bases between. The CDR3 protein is CASSVGGGNYGYTF. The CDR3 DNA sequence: TGTGCCAGCAGCGTAGGAGGGGGGAACTATGGCTACACCTTC.

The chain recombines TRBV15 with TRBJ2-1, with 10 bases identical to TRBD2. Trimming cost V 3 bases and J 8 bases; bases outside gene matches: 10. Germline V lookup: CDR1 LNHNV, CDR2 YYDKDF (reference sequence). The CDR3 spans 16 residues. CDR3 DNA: TGTGCCACCAGCAGCCGGACTAGCGGACGTATGGATGAGCAGTTCTTC. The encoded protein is CATSSRTSGRMDEQFF.

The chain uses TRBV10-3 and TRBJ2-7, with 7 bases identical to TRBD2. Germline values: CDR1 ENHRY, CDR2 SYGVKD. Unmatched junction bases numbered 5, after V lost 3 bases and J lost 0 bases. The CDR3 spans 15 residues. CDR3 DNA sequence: TGTGCCATCAGTGATGGTAGCGGGCGCTCCTACGAGCAGTACTTC. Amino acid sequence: CAISDGSGRSYEQYF.

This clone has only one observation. CDR3 residues: CASSEEGQGISYNEQFF. The CDR3 region has the DNA TGTGCCAGCAGTGAAGAAGGACAGGGGATTTCCTACAATGAGCAGTTCTTC. V gene TRBV6-1 combines with J gene TRBJ2-1; 9 bases fit TRBD1. Trimming took 1 base from V and 1 from J; bases not matched to a gene: 5. Germline loops: CDR1 MNHNS, CDR2 SASEGT. This CDR3 is built from 17 residues.

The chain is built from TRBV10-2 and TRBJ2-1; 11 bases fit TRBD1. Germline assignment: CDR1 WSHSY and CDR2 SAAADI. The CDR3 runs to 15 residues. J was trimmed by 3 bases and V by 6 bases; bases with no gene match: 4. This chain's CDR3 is CASSTGTGGYNEQFF. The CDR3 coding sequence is TGCGCCAGCAGCACCGGGACAGGGGGCTACAATGAGCAGTTCTTC.

CDR3 nucleotide sequence: TGTGCCAGCAGCCCCGGGACTAGCGGGAGCCGTGGGGCCACAGATACGCAGTATTTT. It is translated as CASSPGTSGSRGATDTQYF. This chain joins TRBV11-2 and TRBJ2-3, with 14 bases that match TRBD2. The CDR3 consists of 19 residues. The V gene end was trimmed by 5 bases and the J gene end by 2 bases; junction bases not matched to a gene: 12. Looked up from germline, CDR1 is SGHAT and CDR2 is FQNNGV.

The CDR3 loop is CASRISLLAGVGEQYF. The CDR3 DNA reads TGTGCCAGCCGAATATCACTCCTAGCGGGAGTCGGGGAGCAGTACTTC. The V and J genes are TRBV27 and TRBJ2-7, with 10 positions matching TRBD2. This CDR3 is 16 amino acids long. V lost 8 bases, J lost 7 bases, and 17 bases stayed unmatched. Germline CDR1 and CDR2: MNHEY and SMNVEV (reference sequence).

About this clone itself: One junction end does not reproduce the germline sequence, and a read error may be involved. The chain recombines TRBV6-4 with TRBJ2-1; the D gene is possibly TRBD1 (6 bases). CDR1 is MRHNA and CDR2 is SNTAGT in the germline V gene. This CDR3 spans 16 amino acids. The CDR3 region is CAISGKTGTLKDEQFF. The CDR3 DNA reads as TGTGCCATCAGTGGAAAAACCGGGACATTAAAAGATGAGCAGTTCTTC.

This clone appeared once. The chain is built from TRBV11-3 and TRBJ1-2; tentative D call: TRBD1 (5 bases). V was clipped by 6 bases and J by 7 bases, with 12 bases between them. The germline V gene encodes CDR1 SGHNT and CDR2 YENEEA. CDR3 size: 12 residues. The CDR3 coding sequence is TGTGCCAGCAGTCTTCAGGGATGTGGCTACACCTTC. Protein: CASSLQGCGYTF.

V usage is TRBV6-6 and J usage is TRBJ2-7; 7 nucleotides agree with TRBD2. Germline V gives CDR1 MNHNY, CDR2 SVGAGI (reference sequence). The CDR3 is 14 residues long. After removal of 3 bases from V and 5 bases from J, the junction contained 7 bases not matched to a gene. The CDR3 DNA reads TGTGCCAGCAGTTATGGACTAGAGGGCAACGAGCAGTACTTC. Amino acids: CASSYGLEGNEQYF.

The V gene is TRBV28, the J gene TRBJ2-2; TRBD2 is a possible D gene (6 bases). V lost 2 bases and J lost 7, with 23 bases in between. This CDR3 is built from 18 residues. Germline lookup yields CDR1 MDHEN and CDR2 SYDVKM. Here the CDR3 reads CASSLSSWRDYGDGELFF. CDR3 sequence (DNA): TGTGCCAGCAGTTTAAGTTCCTGGCGGGATTACGGTGACGGGGAGCTGTTTTTT.

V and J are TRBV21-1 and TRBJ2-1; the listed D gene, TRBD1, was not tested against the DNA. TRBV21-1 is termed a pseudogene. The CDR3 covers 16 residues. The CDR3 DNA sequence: TGTGCCAGCAGCAATGGCGCAGGCGACCCTTACAATGAGCAGTTCTTC. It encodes CASSNGAGDPYNEQFF.

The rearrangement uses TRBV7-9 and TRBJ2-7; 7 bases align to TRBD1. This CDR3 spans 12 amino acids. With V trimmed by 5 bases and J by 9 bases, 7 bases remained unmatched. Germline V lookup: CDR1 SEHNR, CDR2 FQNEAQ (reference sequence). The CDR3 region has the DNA TGTGCCAGCAGCCCCGACAGGGCAGGGCAGTACTTC. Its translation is CASSPDRAGQYF.

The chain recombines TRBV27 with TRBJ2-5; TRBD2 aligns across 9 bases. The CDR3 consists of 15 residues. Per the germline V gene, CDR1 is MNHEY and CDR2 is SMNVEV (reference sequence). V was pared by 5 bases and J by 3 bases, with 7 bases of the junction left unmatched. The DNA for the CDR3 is TGTGCCAGCAGTCTCCGGACTAGCGTCGAAGAGACCCAGTACTTC. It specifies CASSLRTSVEETQYF.

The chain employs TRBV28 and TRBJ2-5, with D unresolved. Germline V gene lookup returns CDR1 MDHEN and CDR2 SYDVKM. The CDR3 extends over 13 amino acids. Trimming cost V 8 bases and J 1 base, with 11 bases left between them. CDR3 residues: CASEGGIQETQYF. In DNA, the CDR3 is TGTGCCAGCGAAGGCGGAATCCAAGAGACCCAGTACTTC.

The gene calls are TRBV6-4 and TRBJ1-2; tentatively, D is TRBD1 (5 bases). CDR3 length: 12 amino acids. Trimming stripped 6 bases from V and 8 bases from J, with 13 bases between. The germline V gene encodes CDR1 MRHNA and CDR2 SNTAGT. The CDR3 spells CASRQDPSGYTF. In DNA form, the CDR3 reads TGTGCCAGCAGACAGGACCCCTCCGGCTACACCTTC.

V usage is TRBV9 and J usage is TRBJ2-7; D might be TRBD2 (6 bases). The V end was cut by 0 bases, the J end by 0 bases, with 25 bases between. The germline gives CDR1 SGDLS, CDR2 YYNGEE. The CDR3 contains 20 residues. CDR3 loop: CASSVGPTSAILGSSYEQYF. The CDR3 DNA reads TGTGCCAGCAGCGTAGGACCGACTAGTGCTATTCTGGGGAGCTCCTACGAGCAGTACTTC.